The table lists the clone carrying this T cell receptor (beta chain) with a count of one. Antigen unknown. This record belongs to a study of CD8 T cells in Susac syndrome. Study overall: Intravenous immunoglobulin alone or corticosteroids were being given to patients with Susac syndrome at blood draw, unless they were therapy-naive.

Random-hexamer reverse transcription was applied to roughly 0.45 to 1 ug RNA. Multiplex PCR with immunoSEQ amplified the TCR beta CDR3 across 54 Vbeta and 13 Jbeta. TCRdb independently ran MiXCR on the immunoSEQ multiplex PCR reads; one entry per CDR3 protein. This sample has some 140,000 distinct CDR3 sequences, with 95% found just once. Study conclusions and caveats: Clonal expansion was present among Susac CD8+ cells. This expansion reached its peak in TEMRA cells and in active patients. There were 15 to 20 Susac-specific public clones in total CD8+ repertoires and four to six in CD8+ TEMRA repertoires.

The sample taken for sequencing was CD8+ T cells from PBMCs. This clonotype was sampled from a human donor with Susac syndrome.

Written as DNA, the CDR3 is TGTGCCAGCAGTTATTGGGAGATGAACACTGAAGCTTTCTTT. This encodes CASSYWEMNTEAFF. The chain carries TRBV6-6 and TRBJ1-1, with unresolved D. With 3 bases removed from V and 0 bases from J, the gap between germline ends came to 8 bases. The germline V gene has CDR1 MNHNY and CDR2 SVGAGI (reference sequence). The CDR3 consists of 14 residues.